This record covers a single T cell receptor beta chain. This specimen belongs to a study of blood T cell repertoires in COVID-19. Sequencing was performed with immunoSEQ multiplex PCR; in TCRdb, only in-frame clones are kept and a portion is missing. The profile shows about 300,000 clones, just over 85% of them singletons. Germline V gene lookup returns CDR1 SGHNT and CDR2 YENEEA. This CDR3 comprises 15 residues. V dropped 5 bases and J dropped 7 bases, with 15 bases sitting between them. Donors in Cohort 3 who had recovered were those with two negative PCRs, healthcare professional clearance, or resolution of their symptoms.

The receptor was isolated from a man aged 25 to 40 who had recovered from COVID-19. The chain has TRBV11-3 and TRBJ1-6; D perhaps matches TRBD1 (5 bases). Sequencing used PBMCs or T cells enriched from blood (not recorded which). CDR3 DNA sequence: TGTGCCAGCAGCCCAACAGCGGGGCGCAATTCACCCCTCCACTTT. Protein product: CASSPTAGRNSPLHF.